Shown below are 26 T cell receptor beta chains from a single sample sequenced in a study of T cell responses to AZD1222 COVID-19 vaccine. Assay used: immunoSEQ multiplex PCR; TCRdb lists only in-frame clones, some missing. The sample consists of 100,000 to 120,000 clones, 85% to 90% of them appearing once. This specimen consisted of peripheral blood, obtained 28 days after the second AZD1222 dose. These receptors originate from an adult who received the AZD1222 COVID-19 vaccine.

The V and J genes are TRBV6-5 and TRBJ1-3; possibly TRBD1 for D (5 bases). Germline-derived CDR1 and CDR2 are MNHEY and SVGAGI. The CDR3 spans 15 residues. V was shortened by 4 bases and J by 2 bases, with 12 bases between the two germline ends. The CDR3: CASSSQGGAGNTIYF. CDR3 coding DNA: TGTGCCAGCAGTTCCCAGGGTGGAGCTGGAAACACCATATATTTT.

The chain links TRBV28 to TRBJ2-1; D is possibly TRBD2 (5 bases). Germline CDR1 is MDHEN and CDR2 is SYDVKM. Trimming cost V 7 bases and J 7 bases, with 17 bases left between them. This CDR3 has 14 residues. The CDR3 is CASTDRSGANEQFF. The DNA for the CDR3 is TGTGCCAGCACCGACCGAAGCGGAGCGAATGAGCAGTTCTTC. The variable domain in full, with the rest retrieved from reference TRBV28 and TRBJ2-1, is DVKVTQSSRYLVKRTGEKVFLECVQDMDHENMFWYRQDPGLGLRLIYFSYDVKMKEKGDIPEGYSVSREKKERFSLILESASTNQTSMYLCASTDRSGANEQFFGPGTRLTVL.

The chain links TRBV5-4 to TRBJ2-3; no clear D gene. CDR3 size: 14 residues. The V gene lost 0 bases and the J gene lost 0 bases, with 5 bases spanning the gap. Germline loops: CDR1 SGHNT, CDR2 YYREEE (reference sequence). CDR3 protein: CASSLDSSTDTQYF. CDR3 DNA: TGTGCCAGCAGCTTGGACAGCAGCACAGATACGCAGTATTTT.

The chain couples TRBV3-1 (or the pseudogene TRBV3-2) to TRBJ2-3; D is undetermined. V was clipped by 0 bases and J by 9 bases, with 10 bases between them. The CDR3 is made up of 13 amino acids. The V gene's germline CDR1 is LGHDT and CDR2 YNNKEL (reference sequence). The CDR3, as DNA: TGTGCCAGCAGCCAAGATCCGCGGATGACGCAGTATTTT. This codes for CASSQDPRMTQYF.

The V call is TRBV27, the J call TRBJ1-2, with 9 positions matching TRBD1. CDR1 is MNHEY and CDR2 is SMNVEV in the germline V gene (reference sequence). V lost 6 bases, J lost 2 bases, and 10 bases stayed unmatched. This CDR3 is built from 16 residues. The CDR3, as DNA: TGTGCCAGCAGCCTGGGACAGGGCCGGAAAAACTATGGCTACACCTTC. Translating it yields CASSLGQGRKNYGYTF.

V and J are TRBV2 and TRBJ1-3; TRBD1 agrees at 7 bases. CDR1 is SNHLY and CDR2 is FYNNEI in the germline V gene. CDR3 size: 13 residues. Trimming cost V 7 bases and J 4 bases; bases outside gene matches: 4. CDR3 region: CASMWDSGNTIYF. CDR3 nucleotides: TGTGCCAGCATGTGGGACAGCGGAAACACCATATATTTT.

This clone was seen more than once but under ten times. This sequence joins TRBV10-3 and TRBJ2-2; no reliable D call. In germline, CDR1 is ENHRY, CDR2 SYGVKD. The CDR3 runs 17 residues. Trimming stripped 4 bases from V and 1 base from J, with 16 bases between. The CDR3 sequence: CAISGQKKNRNTGELFF. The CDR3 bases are TGTGCCATCAGTGGGCAGAAAAAAAACAGGAACACCGGGGAGCTGTTTTTT.

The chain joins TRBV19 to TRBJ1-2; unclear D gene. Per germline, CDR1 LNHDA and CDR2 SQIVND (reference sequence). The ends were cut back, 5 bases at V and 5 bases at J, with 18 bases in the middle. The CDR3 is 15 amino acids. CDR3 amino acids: CASSPEGRVTYGYTF. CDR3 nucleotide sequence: TGTGCCAGTAGTCCCGAGGGCCGGGTTACTTATGGCTACACCTTC.

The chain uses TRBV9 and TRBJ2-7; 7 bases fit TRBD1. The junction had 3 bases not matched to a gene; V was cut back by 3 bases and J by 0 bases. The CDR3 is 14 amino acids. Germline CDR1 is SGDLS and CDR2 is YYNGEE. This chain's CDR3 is CASSATGSSYEQYF. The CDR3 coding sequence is TGTGCCAGCAGCGCGACAGGGAGCTCCTACGAGCAGTACTTC.

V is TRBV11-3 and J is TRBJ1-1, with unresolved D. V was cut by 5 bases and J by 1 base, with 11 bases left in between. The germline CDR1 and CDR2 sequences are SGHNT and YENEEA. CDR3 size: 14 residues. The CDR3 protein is CASSPRGPNTEAFF. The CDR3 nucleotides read TGTGCCAGCAGCCCACGAGGGCCGAACACTGAAGCTTTCTTT.

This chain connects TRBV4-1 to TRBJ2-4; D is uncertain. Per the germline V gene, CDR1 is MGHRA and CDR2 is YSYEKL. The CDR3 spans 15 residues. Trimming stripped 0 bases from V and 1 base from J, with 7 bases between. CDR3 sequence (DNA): TGCGCCAGCAGCCAAGAACAGAGGGCCAAAAACATTCAGTACTTC. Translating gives CASSQEQRAKNIQYF.

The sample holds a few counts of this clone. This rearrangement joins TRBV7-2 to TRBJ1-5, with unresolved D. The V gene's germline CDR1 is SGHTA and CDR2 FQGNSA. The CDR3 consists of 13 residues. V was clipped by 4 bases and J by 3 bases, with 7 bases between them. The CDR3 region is CASSSGYNQPQHF. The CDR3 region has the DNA TGTGCCAGCAGCTCGGGATACAATCAGCCCCAGCATTTT. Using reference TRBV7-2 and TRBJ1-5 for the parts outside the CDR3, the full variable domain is GAGVSQSPSNKVTEKGKDVELRCDPISGHTALYWYRQSLGQGLEFLIYFQGNSAPDKSGLPSDRFSAERTGGSVSTLTIQRTQQEDSAVYLCASSSGYNQPQHFGDGTRLSIL.

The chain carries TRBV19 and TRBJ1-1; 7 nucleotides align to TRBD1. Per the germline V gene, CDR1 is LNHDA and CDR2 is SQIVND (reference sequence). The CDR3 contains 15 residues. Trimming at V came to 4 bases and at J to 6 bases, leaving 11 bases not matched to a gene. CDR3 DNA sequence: TGTGCCAGTAGTACACAGACAGGGATAGTCGCTGAAGCTTTCTTT. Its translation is CASSTQTGIVAEAFF.

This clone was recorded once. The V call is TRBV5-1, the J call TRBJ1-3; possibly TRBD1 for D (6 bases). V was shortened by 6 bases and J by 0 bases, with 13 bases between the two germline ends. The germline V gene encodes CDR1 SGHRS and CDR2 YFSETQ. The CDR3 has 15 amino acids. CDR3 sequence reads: CASTRDTSSGNTIYF. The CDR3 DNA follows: TGCGCCAGCACCCGGGACACGAGCTCTGGAAACACCATATATTTT.

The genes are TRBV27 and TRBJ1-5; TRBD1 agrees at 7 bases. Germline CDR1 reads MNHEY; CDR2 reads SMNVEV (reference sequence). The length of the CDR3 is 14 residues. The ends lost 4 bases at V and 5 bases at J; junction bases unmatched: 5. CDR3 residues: CASSSRTGDQPQHF. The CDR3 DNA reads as TGTGCCAGCAGTTCAAGAACAGGGGATCAGCCCCAGCATTTT.

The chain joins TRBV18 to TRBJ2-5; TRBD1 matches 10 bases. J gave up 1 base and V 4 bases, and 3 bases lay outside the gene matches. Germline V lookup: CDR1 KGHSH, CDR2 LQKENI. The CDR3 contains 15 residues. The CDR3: CASSRQGAGQETQYF. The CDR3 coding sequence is TGTGCCAGCTCACGACAGGGGGCCGGCCAAGAGACCCAGTACTTC.

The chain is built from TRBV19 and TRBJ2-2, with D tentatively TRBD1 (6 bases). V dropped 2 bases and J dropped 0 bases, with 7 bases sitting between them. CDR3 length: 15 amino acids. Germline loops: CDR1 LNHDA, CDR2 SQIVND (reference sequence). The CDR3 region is CASSIRGTNTGELFF. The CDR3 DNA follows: TGTGCCAGTAGTATAAGGGGGACGAACACCGGGGAGCTGTTTTTT.

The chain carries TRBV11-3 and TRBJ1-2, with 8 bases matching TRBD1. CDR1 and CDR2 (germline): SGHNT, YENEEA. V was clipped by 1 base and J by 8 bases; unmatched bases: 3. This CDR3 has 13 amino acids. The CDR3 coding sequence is TGTGCCAGCAGCTTAGGGGGGACAGGCGGCTACACCTTC. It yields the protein CASSLGGTGGYTF. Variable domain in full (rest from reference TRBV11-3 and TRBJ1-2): EAGVVQSPRYKIIEKKQPVAFWCNPISGHNTLYWYLQNLGQGPELLIRYENEEAVDDSQLPKDRFSAERLKGVDSTLKIQPAELGDSAVYLCASSLGGTGGYTFGSGTRLTVV.

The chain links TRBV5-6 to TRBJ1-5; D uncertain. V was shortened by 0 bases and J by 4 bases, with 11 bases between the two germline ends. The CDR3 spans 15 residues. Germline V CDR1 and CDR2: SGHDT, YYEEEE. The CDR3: CASSLATEGNQPQHF. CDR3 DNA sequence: TGTGCCAGCAGCTTGGCAACAGAAGGGAATCAGCCCCAGCATTTT.

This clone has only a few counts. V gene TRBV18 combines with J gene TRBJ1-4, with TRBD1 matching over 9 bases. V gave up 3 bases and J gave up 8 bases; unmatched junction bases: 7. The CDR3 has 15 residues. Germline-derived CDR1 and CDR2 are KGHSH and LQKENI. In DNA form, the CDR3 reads TGTGCCAGCTCACCTACCGGACAGGGGAGGGAAAAACTGTTTTTT. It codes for CASSPTGQGREKLFF.

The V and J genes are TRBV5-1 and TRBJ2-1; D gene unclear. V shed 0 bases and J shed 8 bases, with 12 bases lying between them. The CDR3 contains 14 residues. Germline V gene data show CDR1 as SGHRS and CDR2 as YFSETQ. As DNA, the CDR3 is TGCGCCAGCAGCTTGGGTTGGGGTAACTATGAGCAGTTCTTC. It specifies CASSLGWGNYEQFF.

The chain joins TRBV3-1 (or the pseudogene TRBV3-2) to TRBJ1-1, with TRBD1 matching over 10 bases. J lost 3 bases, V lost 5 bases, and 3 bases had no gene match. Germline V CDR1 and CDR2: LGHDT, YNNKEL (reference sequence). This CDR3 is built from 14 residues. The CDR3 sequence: CASSADRGYTEAFF. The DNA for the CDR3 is TGTGCCAGCAGCGCGGACAGGGGGTACACTGAAGCTTTCTTT.

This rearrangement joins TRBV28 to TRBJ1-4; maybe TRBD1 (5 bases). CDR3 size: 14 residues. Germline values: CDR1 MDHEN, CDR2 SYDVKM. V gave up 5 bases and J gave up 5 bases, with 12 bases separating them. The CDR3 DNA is TGTGCCAGCAGTGTCCGGGACGCGAATGAAAAACTGTTTTTT. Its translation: CASSVRDANEKLFF.

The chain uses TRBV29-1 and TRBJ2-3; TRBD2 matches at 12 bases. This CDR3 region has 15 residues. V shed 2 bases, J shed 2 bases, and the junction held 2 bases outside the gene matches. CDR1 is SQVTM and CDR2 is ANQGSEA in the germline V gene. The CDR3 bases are TGCAGCGTTGAACTAGCGGGGGGGTTCACAGATACGCAGTATTTT. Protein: CSVELAGGFTDTQYF.

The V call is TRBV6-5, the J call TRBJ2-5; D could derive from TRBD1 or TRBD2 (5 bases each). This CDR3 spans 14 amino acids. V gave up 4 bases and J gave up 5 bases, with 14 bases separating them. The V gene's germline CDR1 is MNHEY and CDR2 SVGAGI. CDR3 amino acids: CASSFRDPRETQYF. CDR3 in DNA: TGTGCCAGCAGTTTCCGGGACCCTAGGGAGACCCAGTACTTC.

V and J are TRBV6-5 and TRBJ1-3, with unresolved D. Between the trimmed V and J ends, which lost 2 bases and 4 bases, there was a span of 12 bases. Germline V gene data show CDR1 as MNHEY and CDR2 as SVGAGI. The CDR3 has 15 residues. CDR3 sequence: CASSYGRSGGNTIYF. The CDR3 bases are TGTGCCAGCAGTTACGGGCGATCCGGGGGAAACACCATATATTTT.